The 13 T cell receptor beta chains reported below all come from one sample, sequenced in a study of early T cells in non-severe SARS-CoV-2 infection. TCRdb itself ran the 5' RACE reads through MiXCR, one entry per CDR3 protein. The data show around 67,000 distinct CDR3 sequences, approximately 10% seen once. The sequenced sample was whole blood, obtained at baseline. The receptors come from an adult who was a healthcare worker with PCR-confirmed SARS-CoV-2 infection or an uninfected control (not recorded which).

This clonotype was counted at least ten times. The chain employs TRBV5-1 and TRBJ2-7; the D gene could be TRBD1 or TRBD2 (5 bases each). The length of the CDR3 is 15 residues. CDR1 SGHRS and CDR2 YFSETQ come from the germline V gene. The V and J ends lost 0 bases and 2 bases respectively, with 12 bases between them. CDR3 DNA: TGCGCCAGCAGCTTGGCAGGGCCCGGGACCTACGAGCAGTACTTC. It yields the protein CASSLAGPGTYEQYF.

This clonotype was seen many times. The V and J genes are TRBV18 and TRBJ1-6; D might be TRBD1 (5 bases). Germline V lookup: CDR1 KGHSH, CDR2 LQKENI. The CDR3 has 13 residues. The ends were cut back, 2 bases at V and 7 bases at J, with 6 bases in the middle. The chain's CDR3 is CASSPGHNSPLHF. The CDR3 DNA sequence: TGTGCCAGCTCACCAGGACACAATTCACCCCTCCACTTT. Supplemented by reference TRBV18 and TRBJ1-6, the full variable domain reads NAGVMQNPRHLVRRRGQEARLRCSPMKGHSHVYWYRQLPEEGLKFMVYLQKENIIDESGMPKERFSAEFPKEGPSILRIQQVVRGDSAAYFCASSPGHNSPLHFGNGTRLTVT.

This clonotype was detected a few times. In DNA, the CDR3 is TGCGCCAGCAGCCAGCAGGGCACAGGGGGTGGCTATGGCTACACCTTC. Translation gives CASSQQGTGGGYGYTF. The V call is TRBV4-1, the J call TRBJ1-2; 8 positions agree with TRBD1. Germline V gene lookup returns CDR1 MGHRA and CDR2 YSYEKL. The CDR3 runs 16 residues. V lost 3 bases and J lost 4; bases outside the gene matches: 10.

Comments on this clonotype: This may come from a read error, since a much larger clone is one base off. The chain has TRBV4-1 and TRBJ1-5; 7 bases are shared with TRBD1. Germline V lookup: CDR1 MGHRA, CDR2 YSYEKL. The CDR3 sequence is 16 residues long. After removal of 0 bases from V and 5 bases from J, the junction contained 7 bases not matched to a gene. Written as DNA, the CDR3 is TGCGCCAGCAGCCAAGAGGAGGGGGCGGACGATCAGCCCCAGCATTTT. As protein: CASSQEEGADDQPQHF.

This clonotype was observed a handful of times. This chain links TRBV20-1 with TRBJ2-3; D unresolved. This CDR3 is 13 amino acids long. Trimming left V 3 bases short and J 6 bases short, with 13 bases between. Looked up from germline, CDR1 is DFQATT and CDR2 is SNEGSKA (reference sequence). The CDR3 sequence is CSASWNDADTQYF. As DNA, the CDR3 is TGCAGTGCTAGTTGGAATGATGCGGATACGCAGTATTTT.

This chain connects TRBV29-1 to TRBJ2-1; 10 positions agree with TRBD2. Trimming at V came to 7 bases and at J to 4 bases, leaving 4 bases not matched to a gene. The germline V gene encodes CDR1 SQVTM and CDR2 ANQGSEA. This CDR3 region has 13 residues. CDR3 sequence: CSAVAGGYNEQFF. DNA of the CDR3: TGCAGCGCAGTAGCGGGAGGATACAATGAGCAGTTCTTC.

The chain joins TRBV12-3 or TRBV12-4 to TRBJ1-6, with a weak D call TRBD1 (6 bases). V lost 3 bases, J lost 10 bases, and 13 bases lay in between. The CDR3 sequence is 14 residues long. In DNA, the CDR3 is TGTGCCAGCAGTTTGGGCAGGGGTGGATCACCCCTCCACTTT. Translated: CASSLGRGGSPLHF.

For this clonotype: A much larger clone differs by one base, so this may be a read error. The chain carries TRBV7-8 and TRBJ2-7, with D possibly being TRBD1 (6 bases). The CDR3 covers 15 residues. CDR1 is SGHVS and CDR2 is FQNEAQ in the germline V gene. This CDR3 is CVSSLAQGPSYEQYF. The DNA for the CDR3 is TGTGTCAGCAGCTTAGCACAGGGACCTTCCTACGAGCAGTACTTC.

This clonotype was detected only a few times. V and J are TRBV6-1 and TRBJ1-2; no clear D. Germline V gene lookup returns CDR1 MNHNS and CDR2 SASEGT. The CDR3 runs to 16 residues. Trimming shortened V by 7 bases and J by 5 bases, and 23 bases separated the two germline ends. The CDR3 loop is CASTLRMGSGEYGYTF. The CDR3 DNA reads TGTGCCAGCACCCTAAGAATGGGCTCTGGGGAGTATGGCTACACCTTC.

The table lists this clonotype with many counts. The V and J genes are TRBV27 and TRBJ1-5, with 9 bases lining up with TRBD1. CDR1 is MNHEY and CDR2 is SMNVEV in the germline V gene (reference sequence). The CDR3 length is 15 residues. V lost 5 bases, J lost 4 bases, and 6 bases stayed unmatched. CDR3 nucleotides: TGTGCCAGCAGTATAAACAGGGGGCCGAATCAGCCCCAGCATTTT. Its protein product is CASSINRGPNQPQHF.

Concerning this clonotype itself: Since a much larger clone is just one base distant, this may be a read error. V and J are TRBV7-2 and TRBJ2-1, with TRBD1 matching over 9 bases. Germline-derived CDR1 and CDR2 are SGHTA and FQGNSA. CDR3 size: 17 residues. The CDR3 is CGSSLNSPGTGFNEQFF. In DNA, the CDR3 is TGTGGCAGCAGCTTAAACTCCCCCGGGACAGGGTTCAATGAGCAGTTCTTC.

CDR3 DNA: TGTGCCCCGGTGGGGACCGCCTCTTACTCTGGAAACACCATATATTTT. Translation gives CAPVGTASYSGNTIYF. This chain links TRBV12-3 or TRBV12-4 with TRBJ1-3; D may be TRBD1 (5 bases). This CDR3 spans 16 amino acids. V lost 11 bases and J lost 0, with 20 bases in between.

This clonotype appeared a few times. The genes are TRBV11-1 and TRBJ2-7; D gene ambiguous. Between the trimmed V and J ends, which lost 3 bases and 5 bases, there was a span of 11 bases. The CDR3 is 13 amino acids. Germline CDR1 SGHAT, CDR2 FQDESV (reference sequence). The CDR3 loop reads CASSFLVYDEQYF. CDR3 in DNA: TGTGCCAGCAGCTTTCTGGTCTACGACGAGCAGTACTTC.